This T cell receptor (beta chain) was recorded in a study of radiation and T cells in renal cell carcinoma. About the research overall: Nephrectomy followed 15 Gy stereotactic body radiation by 4 weeks. Study outcomes and limitations: Baseline intratumoral clonotype presence is unknown without pretreatment biopsies. In blood, top tumor clones expanded by 2 weeks, shrinking by 4.

As for time point: baseline pretreatment blood. This sample's treatment: 15 Gy SBRT to primary tumor, nephrectomy 4 weeks later. Of note for this clone: No antigen is known for it.

The CDR3 is 15 amino acids. Per the germline V gene, CDR1 is LNHDA and CDR2 is SQIVND (reference sequence). J lost 1 base, V lost 4 bases, and 5 bases had no gene match. The method was immunoSEQ multiplex PCR; TCRdb's version includes in-frame clones alone and lacks a portion of them. Of tens of thousands of clones listed, around 80% are singletons. Sequenced material: blood, taken from a patient whose treatment included radiotherapy and nephrectomy. This chain links TRBV19 with TRBJ1-1; TRBD1 agrees at 8 bases. This TCR came from a man in his 60s with renal cell carcinoma. CDR3 bases: TGTGCCAGTAGTACACGGACAGGGACGAACACTGAAGCTTTCTTT. Translated, it gives CASSTRTGTNTEAFF.